The clone carrying this T cell receptor (beta chain) was counted only a few times. As yet, its antigen is unknown. V was pared by 2 bases and J by 5 bases, with 10 bases between. CDR1 is SGHAT and CDR2 is FQNNGV in the germline V gene. This CDR3 has 14 residues. These data are taken from a study of CD8 T cells in ankylosing spondylitis. TCRdb processed the 5' RACE reads anew with MiXCR; each CDR3 protein has one entry. There are 200,000 to 250,000 distinct CDR3 sequences in the sample; about a sixth occur only once, and roughly 46% lies in the top ten. Study observations and caveats: Typical of ankylosing spondylitis blood, it appeared, was a TCR beta motif of eight highly homologous variants. Significant enrichment of disease-linked clones was reportedly seen in matched ankylosing spondylitis synovial fluid.

Material for sequencing was blood, either unsorted or a sorted T cell fraction (not recorded which). V is TRBV11-2 and J is TRBJ2-1; either TRBD1 or TRBD2 may fit D (6 bases each). The clonotype originates from a male donor with ankylosing spondylitis. CDR3 bases: TGTGCCAGCAGCTTATGGGGGGCCGACAATGAGCAGTTCTTC. Protein: CASSLWGADNEQFF.